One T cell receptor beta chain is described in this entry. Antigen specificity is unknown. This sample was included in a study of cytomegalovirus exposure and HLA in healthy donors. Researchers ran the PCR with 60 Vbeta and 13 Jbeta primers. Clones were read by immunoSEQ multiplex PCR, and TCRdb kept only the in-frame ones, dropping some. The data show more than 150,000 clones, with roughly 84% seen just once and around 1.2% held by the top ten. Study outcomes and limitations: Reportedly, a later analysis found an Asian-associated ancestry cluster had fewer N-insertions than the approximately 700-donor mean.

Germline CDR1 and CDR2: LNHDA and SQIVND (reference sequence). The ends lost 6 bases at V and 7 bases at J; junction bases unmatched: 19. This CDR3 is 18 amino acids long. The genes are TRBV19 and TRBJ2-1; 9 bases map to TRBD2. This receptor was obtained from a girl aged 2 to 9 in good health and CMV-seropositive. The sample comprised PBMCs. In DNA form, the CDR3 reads TGTGCCAGTAGCTTCGGAGTAGGGGCGGGAGGGCCGGGAAATGAGCAGTTCTTC. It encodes CASSFGVGAGGPGNEQFF.